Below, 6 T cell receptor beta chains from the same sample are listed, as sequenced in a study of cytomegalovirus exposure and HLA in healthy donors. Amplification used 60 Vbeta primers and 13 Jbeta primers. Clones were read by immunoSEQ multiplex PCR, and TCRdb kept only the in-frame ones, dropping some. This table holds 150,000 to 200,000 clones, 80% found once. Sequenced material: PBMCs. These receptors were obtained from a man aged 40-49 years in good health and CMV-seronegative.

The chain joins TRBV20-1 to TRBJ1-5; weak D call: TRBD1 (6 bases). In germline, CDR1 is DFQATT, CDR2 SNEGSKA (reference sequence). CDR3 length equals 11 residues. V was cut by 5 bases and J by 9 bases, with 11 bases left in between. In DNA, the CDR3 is TGCAGTGCTCAGGGGAGTGGGCCCCAGCATTTT. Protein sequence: CSAQGSGPQHF.

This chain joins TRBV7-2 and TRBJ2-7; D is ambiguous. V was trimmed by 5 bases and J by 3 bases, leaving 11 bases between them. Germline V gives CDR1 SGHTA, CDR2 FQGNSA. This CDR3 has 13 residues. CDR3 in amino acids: CASSPNLLYEQYF. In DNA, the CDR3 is TGTGCCAGCAGCCCTAACTTACTCTACGAGCAGTACTTC.

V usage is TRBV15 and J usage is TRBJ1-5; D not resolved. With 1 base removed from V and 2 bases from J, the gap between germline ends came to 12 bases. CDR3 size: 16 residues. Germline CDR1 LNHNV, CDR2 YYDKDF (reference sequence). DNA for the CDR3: TGTGCCACCAGCAGAGGGGCAGAGTGGCGCAATCAGCCCCAGCATTTT. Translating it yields CATSRGAEWRNQPQHF.

The CDR3 here is CSVDWAGGYEQYF. The CDR3, as DNA: TGCAGCGTTGATTGGGCAGGGGGGTACGAGCAGTACTTC. The chain carries TRBV29-1 and TRBJ2-7; tentative D call: TRBD1 (7 bases). The CDR3 has 13 amino acids. From germline, CDR1 is SQVTM and CDR2 ANQGSEA. V was trimmed by 3 bases and J by 4 bases, leaving 13 bases between them.

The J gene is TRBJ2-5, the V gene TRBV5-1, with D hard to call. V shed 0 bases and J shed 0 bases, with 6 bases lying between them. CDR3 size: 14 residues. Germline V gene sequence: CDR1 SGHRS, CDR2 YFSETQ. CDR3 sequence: CASSLAVYQETQYF. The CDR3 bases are TGCGCCAGCAGCTTGGCAGTTTACCAAGAGACCCAGTACTTC. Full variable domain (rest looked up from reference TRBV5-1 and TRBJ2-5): KAGVTQTPRYLIKTRGQQVTLSCSPISGHRSVSWYQQTPGQGLQFLFEYFSETQRNKGNFPGRFSGRQFSNSRSEMNVSTLELGDSALYLCASSLAVYQETQYFGPGTRLLVL.

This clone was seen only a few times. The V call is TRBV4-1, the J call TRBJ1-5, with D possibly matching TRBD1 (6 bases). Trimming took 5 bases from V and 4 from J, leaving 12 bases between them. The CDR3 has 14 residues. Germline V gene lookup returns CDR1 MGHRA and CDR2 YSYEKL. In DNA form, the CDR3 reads TGCGCCAGCAGCGGGGGCCGGGGTAATCAGCCCCAGCATTTT. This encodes CASSGGRGNQPQHF.